This T cell receptor beta chain comes out of a study of shared clonotypes between healthy human individuals. In the study overall: Plates per donor: three CD4 naive, three CD4 memory, two CD8 naive, one CD8 memory. Study outcomes and limitations: Generation probability values for non-shared clonotypes were lower than those for clonotypes shared by all four donors.

This CDR3 region has 14 residues. Trimming cost V 0 bases and J 4 bases, with 7 bases left between them. CDR1 is SGDLS and CDR2 is YYNGEE in the germline V gene. Investigators divided CD4+ cells into CD45RA+ naive and CD45RA-negative memory subsets. The assay was immunoSEQ multiplex PCR, and TCRdb's table has in-frame clones only and misses some. The sample consists of 2 million to 2.5 million clones, 85% to 95% of them appearing once. About this clone: Its antigen is still unknown. Within the sample, other DNA sequences also encode this same CDR3.

This TCR derives from a man aged 18 to 30 in good health. Sequenced input: naive CD4+ T cells sorted from blood. Subset of the sample: CD45RA+ positively selected. The J gene is TRBJ1-4, the V gene TRBV9; no firm D call. The CDR3 DNA reads as TGTGCCAGCAGCGTAGGAGGGATTAATGAAAAACTGTTTTTT. It translates to CASSVGGINEKLFF.